Here is one T cell receptor beta chain with its context. These data come from a study of CDR3 diversity in severe acne. This CDR3 is built from 13 residues. With 6 bases clipped from V and 2 bases from J, the junction kept 4 bases outside the gene matches. Germline loops: CDR1 SQVTM, CDR2 ANQGSEA. TCRdb re-analysed the PCR reads in MiXCR, keeping a single row per CDR3 protein. The repertoire has roughly 100,000 distinct CDR3 sequences, roughly 51% of them found once; the top ten carry roughly 12%. The material sequenced was blood. The chain couples TRBV29-1 to TRBJ2-7; 10 bases fit TRBD2. The clonotype was recovered from a male donor with acne. The CDR3 DNA is TGCAGCGTGCGGACTAGCGGAGCCTACGAGCAGTACTTC. Translated, it gives CSVRTSGAYEQYF.